The 18 T cell receptor beta chains below all came from one sample that was sequenced in a study of response to subunit inactivated influenza vaccine listed by TCRdb under 2018. Libraries were built with RT-PCR. This sample was sequenced with an Illumina HiSeq 2500. Clones were called with MiXCR by TCRdb after fastp trimmed the public reads at Q25, and only in-frame beta chains were retained. Each record represents a unique CDR3 protein, reported with the most common genes and DNA among its rows. This sample comprises just under 550,000 distinct CDR3 sequences, 20% to 25% of them detected only once. Jointly, the top ten make up 2.5% to 3% of the sample. This same sample was also taken into another study, of T cells expressing NK-cell markers. The second investigation adds: TCR beta cDNA libraries were prepared using 5'RACE template switching, which introduced a universal primer site and unique molecular identifiers.

The material sequenced was CD4+ T cells sorted from PBMCs, taken 12 days after vaccination. Every receptor here comes from a man aged 50-59 years who received an inactivated influenza vaccine. Donor details come from another sample of the same person, matched by shared clones.

CDR3 coding DNA: TGTGCCAGCAGCTTAACATCGGGACAGGGAAGAGAGACCCAGTACTTC. Its protein product is CASSLTSGQGRETQYF. The chain uses TRBV7-3 and TRBJ2-5, with 9 bases aligning to TRBD1. Losses at the gene ends were 0 bases for V and 4 bases for J; bases not matched to a gene: 6. CDR1 is SGHTA and CDR2 is FQGTGA in the germline V gene. This CDR3 has 16 residues.

This chain connects TRBV28 to TRBJ1-1; no clear D. V was shortened by 1 base and J by 0 bases, with 9 bases between the two germline ends. The CDR3 sequence is 15 residues long. Germline loops: CDR1 MDHEN, CDR2 SYDVKM. CDR3 residues: CASSLYNSLNTEAFF. The CDR3 nucleotides are TGTGCCAGCAGTTTATATAACAGCCTGAACACTGAAGCTTTCTTT.

This clonotype was seen only a few times. The chain links TRBV12-3 or TRBV12-4 to TRBJ1-2; D is undetermined. The germline V and J ends were trimmed by 5 bases and 8 bases, with 6 bases remaining between them. This CDR3 is 10 amino acids long. CDR3 sequence reads: CASSKGGYTF. The CDR3 coding sequence is TGTGCCAGCAGTAAAGGGGGCTACACCTTC.

This clonotype occurred many times. The chain couples TRBV20-1 to TRBJ2-7; TRBD1 agrees at 11 bases. The V and J ends lost 6 bases and 7 bases, in that order; junction bases with no gene match: 8. The CDR3 runs 13 residues. In germline, CDR1 is DFQATT, CDR2 SNEGSKA (reference sequence). The CDR3 is CSAAGQGASEQYF. CDR3 DNA sequence: TGCAGTGCGGCAGGACAGGGGGCGTCGGAGCAGTACTTC.

CDR3 in DNA: TGCGCCAGCAGACCTCCGGGCCCTCAGGGGGCCGGGGAGCTGTTTTTT. Translating it yields CASRPPGPQGAGELFF. The chain recombines TRBV5-1 with TRBJ2-2; TRBD1 agrees at 7 bases. The CDR3 spans 16 residues. Losses at the gene ends were 5 bases for V and 6 bases for J; bases not matched to a gene: 13. Per germline, CDR1 SGHRS and CDR2 YFSETQ.

The V and J genes are TRBV7-2 and TRBJ2-2; the D call may be TRBD1 or TRBD2 (5 bases each). The V and J ends lost 3 bases and 5 bases respectively, with 13 bases between them. CDR1 and CDR2 from the germline V gene are SGHTA and FQGNSA. The CDR3 is 15 amino acids. The CDR3: CASSFPGRGTGELFF. The CDR3 nucleotides read TGTGCCAGCAGCTTCCCGGGACGCGGAACCGGGGAGCTGTTTTTT.

This clonotype came up a few times. The chain recombines TRBV28 with TRBJ2-2; TRBD2 agrees at 10 bases. This CDR3 contains 15 residues. The germline V gene encodes CDR1 MDHEN and CDR2 SYDVKM. The junction had 4 bases not matched to a gene; V was cut back by 2 bases and J by 7 bases. CDR3 nucleotide sequence: TGTGCCAGCAGTTTAAGCGGGAGGGCCGGCGGGGAGCTGTTTTTT. This gives the protein CASSLSGRAGGELFF.

This clonotype was counted ten times or more. The chain uses TRBV12-3 or TRBV12-4 and TRBJ2-1; 14 bases agree with TRBD2. The J segment lost 12 bases and the V segment lost 3 bases, leaving 7 bases of the junction unmatched. The length of the CDR3 is 15 residues. CDR3 sequence (DNA): TGTGCCAGCAGTTTGGGACTAGCGGGGGCGCCCGGGCAGTTCTTC. It is translated as CASSLGLAGAPGQFF.

This clonotype came up a few times. The V gene is TRBV5-5, the J gene TRBJ1-6; TRBD1 might be the D (5 bases). V was cut by 1 base and J by 5 bases, with 7 bases left in between. The CDR3 extends over 14 amino acids. Per the germline V gene, CDR1 is SGHKS and CDR2 is YYEKEE (reference sequence). The CDR3 loop is CASSLMGDNSPLHF. The DNA of the CDR3 is TGTGCCAGCAGCTTGATGGGGGATAATTCACCCCTCCACTTT. Supplemented by reference TRBV5-5 and TRBJ1-6, the full variable domain reads DAGVTQSPTHLIKTRGQQVTLRCSPISGHKSVSWYQQVLGQGPQFIFQYYEKEERGRGNFPDRFSARQFPNYSSELNVNALLLGDSALYLCASSLMGDNSPLHFGNGTRLTVT.

This clonotype has a handful of counts. The chain combines TRBV20-1 with TRBJ1-1; TRBD1 matches at 10 bases. This CDR3 has 14 residues. From germline, CDR1 is DFQATT and CDR2 SNEGSKA (reference sequence). V was pared by 4 bases and J by 3 bases, with 5 bases of the junction left unmatched. The CDR3 loop reads CSATSGTGDTEAFF. The CDR3 DNA sequence: TGCAGTGCTACCTCCGGGACAGGGGACACTGAAGCTTTCTTT.

This clonotype came up a few times. The rearrangement links TRBV11-2 to TRBJ2-2; 7 bases line up with TRBD1. The junction had 6 bases not matched to a gene; V was cut back by 5 bases and J by 0 bases. The CDR3 length is 16 residues. Looked up from germline, CDR1 is SGHAT and CDR2 is FQNNGV. CDR3 sequence (DNA): TGTGCCAGCAGCCCCAGGGACAGCTCGAACACCGGGGAGCTGTTTTTT. This translates into CASSPRDSSNTGELFF.

The chain links TRBV5-1 to TRBJ1-2; TRBD1 matches 7 bases. This CDR3 is built from 15 residues. Germline V gene lookup returns CDR1 SGHRS and CDR2 YFSETQ. J lost 4 bases, V lost 4 bases, and 10 bases had no gene match. The CDR3 DNA sequence: TGCGCCAGCAGCCTATCACAGGGGCGCCCCTATGGCTACACCTTC. This codes for CASSLSQGRPYGYTF.

This clonotype appeared a few times. The chain links TRBV29-1 to TRBJ2-1; D tentatively fits TRBD1 or TRBD2 (5 bases each). Germline V lookup: CDR1 SQVTM, CDR2 ANQGSEA. Trimming took off 8 bases at V and 2 bases at J, with 7 bases between the two ends. The CDR3 consists of 11 residues. CDR3 in amino acids: CSLGAYNEQFF. CDR3 DNA sequence: TGCAGCTTGGGGGCCTACAATGAGCAGTTCTTC.

The chain carries TRBV12-3 or TRBV12-4 and TRBJ1-5, with TRBD1 as a possible D gene (6 bases). Trimming stripped 2 bases from V and 0 bases from J, with 14 bases between. There are 17 residues in the CDR3. The chain's CDR3 is CASSLKAGAYSNQPQHF. CDR3 coding DNA: TGTGCCAGCAGTTTAAAGGCAGGGGCCTATAGCAATCAGCCCCAGCATTTT.

The chain employs TRBV11-2 and TRBJ2-1, with 7 nucleotides matching TRBD2. The CDR3 consists of 13 residues. Germline trimming cut 5 bases from V and 10 bases from J; bases unmatched to any gene: 8. The germline gives CDR1 SGHAT, CDR2 FQNNGV. The CDR3 loop reads CASSPGRGREQFF. The CDR3 nucleotides are TGTGCCAGCAGCCCGGGACGCGGGAGAGAGCAGTTCTTC.

This clonotype came up a few times. The chain combines TRBV7-2 with TRBJ2-3; the D gene could be TRBD1 or TRBD2 (5 bases each). Per germline, CDR1 SGHTA and CDR2 FQGNSA. Trimming removed 3 bases at V and 6 bases at J, with 13 bases between. The length of the CDR3 is 14 residues. The CDR3 region is CASSFVGTDDTQYF. CDR3 bases: TGTGCCAGCAGCTTCGTAGGGACGGATGATACGCAGTATTTT.

The rearrangement links TRBV30 to TRBJ1-1; no clear D. V gave up 2 bases and J gave up 6 bases, with 10 bases separating them. CDR3 length: 12 amino acids. In germline, CDR1 is GTSNPN, CDR2 SVGIG (reference sequence). Here the CDR3 reads CAWSTPAAEAFF. The DNA for the CDR3 is TGTGCCTGGAGTACCCCGGCGGCTGAAGCTTTCTTT.

The table lists this clonotype with a few counts. This chain connects TRBV5-1 to TRBJ1-1; no clear D. Germline V CDR1 and CDR2: SGHRS, YFSETQ. Deletions cut 5 bases from V and 0 bases from J, with 11 bases between. This CDR3 contains 14 residues. The CDR3 DNA reads TGCGCCAGCAGTTCTGGGTCGGTGAACACTGAAGCTTTCTTT. Translation gives CASSSGSVNTEAFF.